These T cell receptor beta chains were read from a single sample in a study of spatial heterogeneity in lung cancer. TCRdb reprocessed the 5' RACE reads via MiXCR and lists one record per CDR3 protein. The sample records roughly 10,000 distinct CDR3 sequences, 6% to 9.5% being singletons. Specimen: lung tumor tissue, collected at surgery. These receptors all stem from a female donor with early-stage non-small cell lung cancer. CDR3s include the opening cysteine and the closing phenylalanine or tryptophan. D genes are given only for firm matches. Clone size, where shown, is once, few, many, or a class for clones that have expanded.

clone_size: NA; d_call: NA; v_call: TRBV6-2/TRBV6-3; j_call: TRBJ2-7; cdr3_nt: TGTGCCAGCAGGCCGGTGGGGACCACGTTGCAGTACTTC; cdr3_aa: CASRPVGTTLQYF
clone_size: many; d_call: NA; v_call: TRBV19; j_call: TRBJ2-5; cdr3_nt: TGTGCCAGTAGTGCCATCCAAGAGACCCAGTACTTC; cdr3_aa: CASSAIQETQYF
clone_size: many; d_call: NA; v_call: TRBV18; j_call: TRBJ1-1; cdr3_nt: TGTGCCAGCTCTCCAAACAGGGATTACACTGAAGCTTTCTTT; cdr3_aa: CASSPNRDYTEAFF
clone_size: NA; d_call: TRBD1; v_call: TRBV7-9; j_call: TRBJ1-4; cdr3_nt: TGTGCCAGCAGCGCGTCCGGGACAGGGGTGGCCCATGAAAAACTGTTTTTT; cdr3_aa: CASSASGTGVAHEKLFF
clone_size: medium-sized; d_call: NA; v_call: TRBV29-1; j_call: TRBJ1-2; cdr3_nt: TGCAGCGTTATCAAGGGGACCTATGGCTACACCTTC; cdr3_aa: CSVIKGTYGYTF
clone_size: many; d_call: NA; v_call: TRBV6-6; j_call: TRBJ1-1; cdr3_nt: TGTGCCAGCAGTTACGACCCGGACAGAGGAACTGAAGCTTTCTTT; cdr3_aa: CASSYDPDRGTEAFF
clone_size: many; d_call: NA; v_call: TRBV7-3; j_call: TRBJ2-3; cdr3_nt: TGTGCCAGCAGCTTGGGGGAGTCCCTAACAGATACGCAGTATTTT; cdr3_aa: CASSLGESLTDTQYF
clone_size: many; d_call: TRBD1; v_call: TRBV20-1; j_call: TRBJ1-6; cdr3_nt: TGCAGTGCTAGAGGTACCAGACAGGGGCCCGAATCACCCCTCCACTTT; cdr3_aa: CSARGTRQGPESPLHF
clone_size: many; d_call: TRBD2; v_call: TRBV9; j_call: TRBJ2-7; cdr3_nt: TGTGCCAGCAGCGTAGGTAGCGGGTCCTACGAGCAGTACTTC; cdr3_aa: CASSVGSGSYEQYF
clone_size: large; d_call: NA; v_call: TRBV12-3/TRBV12-4; j_call: TRBJ1-5; cdr3_nt: TGTGCCAGCAGTTTATCGGGAGGCCAGGGTTATCAGCCCCAGCATTTT; cdr3_aa: CASSLSGGQGYQPQHF
clone_size: many; d_call: NA; v_call: TRBV28; j_call: TRBJ2-6; cdr3_nt: TGTGCCAGCAGTCCTCTACACTTAGCTATAAGAGGGGCCAACGTCCTGACTTTC; cdr3_aa: CASSPLHLAIRGANVLTF
clone_size: many; d_call: TRBD1; v_call: TRBV5-1; j_call: TRBJ1-1; cdr3_nt: TGCGCCAGCAGCCCGGGACAGGGGATGGCTGAAGCTTTCTTT; cdr3_aa: CASSPGQGMAEAFF
clone_size: NA; d_call: TRBD1; v_call: TRBV4-1; j_call: TRBJ2-7; cdr3_nt: TGCGCCAGCAGCCAAGCAGGGGGCAGCGTAGGCGGAGGTTACGAGCAGTACTTC; cdr3_aa: CASSQAGGSVGGGYEQYF
clone_size: many; d_call: NA; v_call: TRBV20-1; j_call: TRBJ2-1; cdr3_nt: TGCAGTGCTAGAGTGGTAGGGAGCGCCTACAATGAGCAGTTCTTC; cdr3_aa: CSARVVGSAYNEQFF
clone_size: many; d_call: NA; v_call: TRBV6-5; j_call: TRBJ1-3; cdr3_nt: TGTGCCAGCAGCTACGGCCAGGGGCCACGCCGGGGAAACACCATATATTTT; cdr3_aa: CASSYGQGPRRGNTIYF
clone_size: many; d_call: NA; v_call: TRBV7-2; j_call: TRBJ1-1; cdr3_nt: TGTGCCAGCAGCCTAATGCGGTTGGGGTCTGAAGCTTTCTTT; cdr3_aa: CASSLMRLGSEAFF